The clone carrying this TCR beta chain has only a few counts. Its specificity is not known. The authors built bulk TCR libraries by previously described methods with listed TCR primers. Using its own MiXCR run on the PCR reads, TCRdb lists one record per CDR3 protein. The sample yields approximately 550,000 distinct CDR3 sequences, roughly 24% seen once. The naive CD8 libraries originated from between roughly 18,000 and 1,000,000 sorted cells and drew on 10%, 30% or 50% RNA. The CDR3 loop spans 15 amino acids. CDR1 MNHEY and CDR2 SVGEGT come from the germline V gene. The trim removed 2 bases at V and 5 bases at J, leaving 6 bases unmatched. This record comes from a study of molecular identifiers for immune sequencing clone quantification. Study-level background: Replicates split RNA from approximately 22,000 or 94,000 naive CD8 cells five ways, and the researchers sequenced four portions. Overall study results and limits: In CMV-specific effectors, clones above 20 copies held over 98% of molecules; naive, under 1%.

Sequencing was done on a sample of naive CD8+ T cells from blood, with Jurkat cell RNA spiked in. Subset defined: FACS-sorted CD8+CD4-CCR7+CD45RA+ naive T cells. The chain recombines TRBV6-2 or TRBV6-3 with TRBJ1-1, with 9 bases lining up with TRBD1. This sequence originates from a human donor in good health. Some libraries in this study had Jurkat cell RNA spiked in. CDR3 in amino acids: CASSYRGQGETEAFF. DNA for the CDR3: TGTGCCAGCAGTTACCGGGGACAGGGAGAAACTGAAGCTTTCTTT.